Listed below are T cell receptor beta chains from one sample, sequenced in a study of cytomegalovirus exposure and HLA in healthy donors. Produced via immunoSEQ multiplex PCR; TCRdb's table is partial and in-frame only. Here the sample spans approximately 150,000 clones, around 87% being singletons. The material sequenced was PBMCs. These receptor sequences come from a woman in her 30s in good health and CMV-seronegative. The CDR3 runs from the conserved cysteine through the conserved F or W. D genes are given only for firm matches. Only part of the rows carry a size: once, few, many, or a class if the clone is expanded.

TRBD1 NA TRBJ2-1 TRBV5-4 TGTGCCAGCAGCCTACAGGGGTGGACGGTCAATGAGCAGTTCTTC CASSLQGWTVNEQFF
TRBD1 NA TRBJ2-3 TRBV5-1 TGCGCCAGCAGCGGGAGGACAGGGGGCAATTCAGATACGCAGTATTTT CASSGRTGGNSDTQYF
TRBD2 NA TRBJ2-1 TRBV5-1 TGCGCCAGCAGCTTACTAGCGGGGGGGCTGAATGAGCAGTTCTTC CASSLLAGGLNEQFF
NA NA TRBJ1-5 TRBV19 TGTGCCAGTACCGGGACAAATATCAGGCCCCAGCATTTT CASTGTNIRPQHF
TRBD2 once TRBJ2-2 TRBV7-9 TGTGCCAGCAGCTTAGTAGCTAGCGGAGGTACCGGGGAGCTGTTTTTT CASSLVASGGTGELFF
NA NA TRBJ2-6 TRBV30 TGTGCCTGGAGGCGAGGCAGGGCCCTCTCTGGGGCCAACGTCCTGACTTTC CAWRRGRALSGANVLTF
NA NA TRBJ2-7 TRBV19 TGTGCCAGTAGTTCCCCCGGACAGAGCTCCTACGAGCAGTACTTC CASSSPGQSSYEQYF
TRBD1 NA TRBJ2-7 TRBV5-1 TGCGCCAGCAGCTTATCTCCGGGACAGGGCTCCTACGAGCAGTACTTC CASSLSPGQGSYEQYF
NA NA TRBJ1-5 TRBV5-5 TGTGCCAGCAGCCCCGTCCGGTCAGGGGTCCAGCCCCAGCATTTT CASSPVRSGVQPQHF
NA NA TRBJ2-1 TRBV5-4 TGTGCCAGCAGCTTGGTCCCAGGGAACCCCTACAATGAGCAGTTCTTC CASSLVPGNPYNEQFF
TRBD2 NA TRBJ2-3 TRBV29-1 TGCAGCGTTGACGGACTAGCGGAACGCAAAGGGACAGATACGCAGTATTTT CSVDGLAERKGTDTQYF
NA NA TRBJ2-3 TRBV6-6 TGTGCCAGCAGTCGTAATCCTACGGATACGCAGTATTTT CASSRNPTDTQYF
NA NA TRBJ1-1 TRBV5-4 TGTGCCAGCAGCCTTAGCGTCGGGGAAATGAACACTGAAGCTTTCTTT CASSLSVGEMNTEAFF
NA NA TRBJ1-1 TRBV30 TGTGCCTGGGCGACTGAGAACACTGAAGCTTTCTTT CAWATENTEAFF
NA NA TRBJ1-1 TRBV5-6 TGTGCCAGCAGCTCAGAAACCGCATGGAACACTGAAGCTTTCTTT CASSSETAWNTEAFF
NA NA TRBJ2-7 TRBV13 TGTGCCAGCAGCTTAGACGGCTCGGGCTCCTACGAGCAGTACTTC CASSLDGSGSYEQYF
TRBD2 NA TRBJ2-1 TRBV5-1 TGCGCCAGCAGCTTGACGGGGGGCTACAATGAGCAGTTCTTC CASSLTGGYNEQFF
TRBD1 NA TRBJ2-7 TRBV7-9 TGTGCCAGCAGCCGAAACCCGACAGGGGGCACAGACGAGCAGTACTTC CASSRNPTGGTDEQYF
NA few TRBJ1-2 TRBV25-1 TGTGCCAGCAGTGAATATGCAGGGGCTGGCTACACCTTC CASSEYAGAGYTF
TRBD2 once TRBJ2-1 TRBV6-4 TGTGCCAGCAGTGACTCTGACGGGGGGGCCGAATATTCCAATGAGCAGTTCTTC CASSDSDGGAEYSNEQFF
TRBD1 NA TRBJ1-1 TRBV9 TGTGCCAGCAGCGGACTCGGGACAGGGGGCACTGAAGCTTTCTTT CASSGLGTGGTEAFF
TRBD2 NA TRBJ2-1 TRBV9 TGTGCCAGCAGCGGGACTAGCTCCTACAATGAGCAGTTCTTC CASSGTSSYNEQFF
NA NA TRBJ1-6 TRBV11-2 TGTGCCAGCAGCTTAGTAGGGGGACCTCCCTACGGTAATTCACCCCTCCACTTT CASSLVGGPPYGNSPLHF
NA once TRBJ2-7 TRBV29-1 TGCAGCGTCCACAGGGCGGGTGAGCAGTACTTC CSVHRAGEQYF
NA NA TRBJ1-1 TRBV4-3 TGCGCCAGCAGCCAAGGTCGGAGGGGTAACACTGAAGCTTTCTTT CASSQGRRGNTEAFF
NA NA TRBJ2-3 TRBV6-5 TGTGCCAGCAGTTCGAGCACAGATACGCAGTATTTT CASSSSTDTQYF
TRBD2 NA TRBJ2-7 TRBV27 TGTGCCAGCAGTTCAAGCGGGACTTCCTACGAGCAGTACTTC CASSSSGTSYEQYF
NA NA TRBJ1-5 TRBV7-9 TGTGCCAGCAGCTTAGGACAGACAAGCAATCAGCCCCAGCATTTT CASSLGQTSNQPQHF
NA NA TRBJ2-3 TRBV11-3 TGTGCCAGCAGCTTAGATTGTGGGGGGATTTTGTGCGATACGCAGTATTTT CASSLDCGGILCDTQYF
NA NA TRBJ2-7 TRBV25-1 TGTGCCAGCAGTTTCGGAAGGGGCTACGAGCAGTACTTC CASSFGRGYEQYF
TRBD2 NA TRBJ2-1 TRBV7-9 TGTGCCAGCAGACGTACTAGCGGATACAATGAGCAGTTCTTC CASRRTSGYNEQFF
TRBD1 few TRBJ1-5 TRBV30 TGTGCCTGGTCCCGACAGGGCTATCAGCCCCAGCATTTT CAWSRQGYQPQHF
NA NA TRBJ1-3 TRBV6-6 TGTGCCAGCAGTTCGGCGGGTTCCGGAAACACCATATATTTT CASSSAGSGNTIYF
NA NA TRBJ2-7 TRBV19 TGTGCCAGTAGTATAGACAGGGCCTACGAGCAGTACTTC CASSIDRAYEQYF
TRBD1 NA TRBJ1-4 TRBV6-6 TGTGCCAGCAGAGAGACAGGGTTAATAGAAAAACTGTTTTTT CASRETGLIEKLFF